The 10 T cell receptor beta chains given below trace back to one sample, sequenced in a study of metastatic and nonmetastatic thyroid tumors. MiXCR was used by TCRdb to re-call the PCR reads. The sample holds approximately 7,000 clones, roughly two fifths seen once. Nobody among the patients had been given any treatment before thyroid surgery. Sequenced sample: tumor tissue. These receptor sequences come from a female donor with papillary thyroid cancer or a benign thyroid nodule (not recorded which). Some clones in this sample may be carry-over from other donors' samples.

This clone was recorded many times. This chain joins TRBV24-1 and TRBJ2-1, with D possibly being TRBD2 (5 bases). This CDR3 spans 11 amino acids. The V gene lost 9 bases and the J gene lost 7 bases, with 9 bases spanning the gap. Germline CDR1 and CDR2: KGHDR and SFDVKD. The CDR3, as DNA: TGTGCCACCGGACTTGGGAATGAGCAGTTCTTC. Residues: CATGLGNEQFF.

V usage is TRBV20-1 and J usage is TRBJ2-1; D remains unclear. This CDR3 contains 14 residues. The V end lost 7 bases, the J end lost 2 bases, and 15 bases lay between the germline ends. Germline CDR1 and CDR2: DFQATT and SNEGSKA (reference sequence). The CDR3 nucleotides are TGCAGTGGAGCGCAGGTTAGTCCCTACAATGAGCAGTTCTTC. It is translated as CSGAQVSPYNEQFF.

V and J are TRBV2 and TRBJ2-7, with D possibly TRBD2 on 6 matching bases. Trimming shortened V by 8 bases and J by 4 bases, and 21 bases separated the two germline ends. The CDR3 contains 15 residues. Germline CDR1 is SNHLY and CDR2 is FYNNEI. Written as DNA, the CDR3 is TGTGCCAGCGGCGCTCCGGCGGGACTCCCATACGAGCAGTACTTC. Its translation is CASGAPAGLPYEQYF.

This rearrangement joins TRBV6-2 or TRBV6-3 to TRBJ2-7; TRBD2 aligns across 12 bases. V was pared by 0 bases and J by 1 base, with 13 bases of the junction left unmatched. Per the germline V gene, CDR1 is MNHEY and CDR2 is SVGEGT. CDR3 length equals 20 residues. The CDR3 DNA sequence: TGTGCCAGCAGTTACTCGCCTAGCGGGAGGGCCCTGATTAGGTCCTACGAGCAGTACTTC. This codes for CASSYSPSGRALIRSYEQYF.

V and J are TRBV9 and TRBJ1-2; the D gene is possibly TRBD1 (5 bases). Germline lookup yields CDR1 SGDLS and CDR2 YYNGEE. The CDR3 covers 14 residues. Trimming cost V 7 bases and J 0 bases, with 13 bases left between them. The CDR3 sequence is CASSQWGSNYGYTF. The CDR3 DNA reads as TGTGCCAGCTCTCAGTGGGGGTCTAACTATGGCTACACCTTC.

This clone was observed at least ten times. The chain is built from TRBV6-5 and TRBJ2-1; D gene ambiguous. Trimming cost V 0 bases and J 4 bases, with 7 bases left between them. The germline V gene has CDR1 MNHEY and CDR2 SVGAGI. This CDR3 region has 14 residues. In nucleotides, the CDR3 is TGTGCCAGCAGTTACTCTAGCTCTTACAATGAGCAGTTCTTC. Residues: CASSYSSSYNEQFF.

The chain employs TRBV6-1 and TRBJ2-7; TRBD1 agrees at 7 bases. Germline CDR1 and CDR2: MNHNS and SASEGT. The length of the CDR3 is 11 residues. V dropped 9 bases and J dropped 3; count of bases not matched to a gene: 2. Here the CDR3 reads CASRDSYEQYF. Here the CDR3 DNA reads TGTGCCAGTCGGGACAGCTACGAGCAGTACTTC.

The chain carries TRBV19 and TRBJ1-5, with 11 bases that match TRBD1. The length of the CDR3 is 16 residues. Germline V gives CDR1 LNHDA, CDR2 SQIVND (reference sequence). V was pared by 6 bases and J by 6 bases, with 10 bases of the junction left unmatched. The CDR3 loop is CASSPGTGGFIQPQHF. In DNA, the CDR3 is TGTGCCAGTAGCCCTGGGACAGGGGGTTTTATTCAGCCCCAGCATTTT.

This clone is medium-sized in the sample. This chain links TRBV5-6 with TRBJ1-2, with a possible D match to TRBD1 (5 bases). Germline lookup yields CDR1 SGHDT and CDR2 YYEEEE. The V and J ends lost 3 bases and 2 bases respectively, with 8 bases between them. The CDR3 length is 13 residues. In DNA form, the CDR3 reads TGTGCCAGCAGCTGGGGGGGGAACTATGGCTACACCTTC. This translates into CASSWGGNYGYTF.

This clone turned up a few times. The rearrangement links TRBV7-9 to TRBJ2-7; D gene unclear. The CDR3 runs to 12 residues. CDR1 and CDR2 (germline): SEHNR, FQNEAQ (reference sequence). V lost 4 bases, J lost 2 bases, and 6 bases lay in between. The CDR3 here is CASSSGTYEQYF. Here the CDR3 DNA reads TGTGCCAGCAGCTCAGGTACCTACGAGCAGTACTTC.